This T cell receptor (beta chain) was found in a study of T cell changes during pregnancy in multiple sclerosis. The table came from immunoSEQ multiplex PCR; TCRdb's copy has only in-frame clones and leaves some out. The sample carries 50,000 to 75,000 clones, 91% recorded once. With V trimmed by 4 bases and J by 5 bases, 7 bases remained unmatched. The CDR3 is made up of 15 amino acids. Germline-derived CDR1 and CDR2 are SNHLY and FYNNEI. The rearrangement joins TRBV2 to TRBJ1-5; the match to TRBD1 covers 8 bases. The sample here was peripheral blood, taken in the third trimester of pregnancy. This sequence was found in a female donor in good health, enrolled as a control in a pregnancy study. The CDR3 protein is CASSVRQGAYQPQHF. The CDR3, as DNA: TGTGCCAGCAGTGTACGGCAGGGGGCTTATCAGCCCCAGCATTTT.